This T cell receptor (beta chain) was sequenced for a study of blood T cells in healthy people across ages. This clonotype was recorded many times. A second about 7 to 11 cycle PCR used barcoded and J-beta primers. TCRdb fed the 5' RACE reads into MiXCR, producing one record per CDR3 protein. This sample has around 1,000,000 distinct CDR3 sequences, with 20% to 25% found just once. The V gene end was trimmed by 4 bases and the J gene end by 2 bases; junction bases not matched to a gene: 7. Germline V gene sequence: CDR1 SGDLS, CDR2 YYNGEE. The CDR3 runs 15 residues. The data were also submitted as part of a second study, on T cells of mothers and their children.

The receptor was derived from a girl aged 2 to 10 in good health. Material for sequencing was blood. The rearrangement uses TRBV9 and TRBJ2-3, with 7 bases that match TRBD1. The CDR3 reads CASSPGTANTDTQYF. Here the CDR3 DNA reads TGTGCCAGCAGCCCGGGGACAGCCAACACAGATACGCAGTATTTT.